The clone carrying this TCR beta chain came up a few times. Antigen specificity is unknown. The data stem from a study of CD8+CD57+ T cells in acquired aplastic anemia. At the level of the study: Yields of DNA that came from sorted CD4+ and CD8+ cells averaged about 2.9 ug. Overall study results and limits: The study identified around 28 CD8+ CDR3 sequences shared by patients and controls.

Profiles of TCR beta VDJ and CDR3 were generated from a genomic DNA template. TCRdb reanalysed the reads using MiXCR and keeps one entry per CDR3 protein. The sample has about 160,000 distinct CDR3 sequences, about 48% seen once; the top ten hold 25% to 40%. Individuals selected for sequencing had exhibited CD8+CD57+ cell expansion on flow cytometry. This TCR came from a human donor with aplastic anemia. Material: sorted CD4+, CD8+, or CD8+CD57+ T cells (not recorded which) from PBMCs.

In nucleotides, the CDR3 is TGCGCCAGCAGAGACAGGGATGATTCACCCCTCCACTTT. Encoded protein: CASRDRDDSPLHF. The rearrangement uses TRBV10-2 and TRBJ1-6, with 7 bases that match TRBD1. Germline V gene data show CDR1 as WSHSY and CDR2 as SAAADI. With V trimmed by 6 bases and J by 8 bases, 4 bases remained unmatched. The CDR3 spans 13 residues.